One and the same sample provided the 28 T cell receptor beta chains below, sequenced in a study of T-cell memory formation after mild COVID-19. MiXCR, applied by TCRdb to the 5' RACE reads, yields one record per CDR3 protein. The repertoire holds fewer than 350,000 distinct CDR3 sequences, 15% seen once, with around 22% in the top ten. The sequenced sample consisted of PBMCs or a T cell subset sorted from them (not recorded which). The receptors originated from a man between 18 and 29 years old who had mild COVID-19 (a few samples of this study predate the infection). Cell type and time point are not known.

The V and J genes are TRBV12-5 and TRBJ1-5, with D tentatively TRBD1 (6 bases). Germline V gene sequence: CDR1 LGHNT, CDR2 FRNRAP. V was trimmed by 7 bases and J by 5 bases, leaving 15 bases between them. The CDR3 totals 14 residues. The CDR3 protein is CASDLTGTDQPQHF. CDR3 nucleotides: TGTGCTAGTGACCTGACAGGTACGGATCAGCCCCAGCATTTT.

The chain combines TRBV6-6 with TRBJ2-7; the match to TRBD2 covers 7 bases. The CDR3 contains 14 residues. The trim removed 2 bases at V and 3 bases at J, leaving 4 bases unmatched. Germline values: CDR1 MNHNY, CDR2 SVGAGI (reference sequence). The CDR3 DNA is TGTGCCAGCAGTTACGAGCGGGGCAACTACGAGCAGTACTTC. Its translation is CASSYERGNYEQYF.

The chain is built from TRBV6-5 and TRBJ2-7, with 12 bases identical to TRBD1. With 4 bases clipped from V and 4 bases from J, the junction kept 5 bases outside the gene matches. There are 15 residues in the CDR3. Germline V gene sequence: CDR1 MNHEY, CDR2 SVGAGI. Here the CDR3 reads CASSSGQGAWYEQYF. CDR3 nucleotides: TGTGCCAGCAGTTCGGGACAGGGGGCATGGTACGAGCAGTACTTC.

The chain couples TRBV11-2 to TRBJ2-5; a possible D gene is TRBD2 (7 bases). This CDR3 comprises 15 residues. The germline CDR1 and CDR2 sequences are SGHAT and FQNNGV. The V gene lost 6 bases and the J gene lost 2 bases, with 16 bases spanning the gap. CDR3 nucleotide sequence: TGTGCCAGCAGGCCTCGGGGGGCCCCACAAGAGACCCAGTACTTC. Protein sequence: CASRPRGAPQETQYF.

There are a few counts of this clonotype. The gene calls are TRBV27 and TRBJ1-6; 8 bases map to TRBD1. J was trimmed by 10 bases and V by 3 bases; bases with no gene match: 5. The CDR3 is 14 amino acids. Germline V gives CDR1 MNHEY, CDR2 SMNVEV (reference sequence). The CDR3 reads CASSFRGRGSPLHF. The CDR3 nucleotides are TGTGCCAGCAGTTTCAGGGGGCGTGGATCACCCCTCCACTTT.

Many counts were recorded for this clonotype. J is TRBJ2-1 and V is TRBV12-3 or TRBV12-4; 7 bases line up with TRBD2. The CDR3 totals 11 residues. V trimming: 5 bases; J trimming: 13 bases; junction bases outside the gene matches: 5. DNA of the CDR3: TGTGCCAGCAGTGCCCGGGACTACCAGTTCTTC. It encodes CASSARDYQFF.

The chain combines TRBV19 with TRBJ1-2, with D possibly matching TRBD1 (6 bases). This CDR3 is 15 amino acids long. Germline CDR1 reads LNHDA; CDR2 reads SQIVND (reference sequence). V was shortened by 5 bases and J by 4 bases, with 17 bases between the two germline ends. CDR3 sequence (DNA): TGTGCCAGTAGTCCCGGGACAACTTCGTTCTATGGCTACACCTTC. Translating gives CASSPGTTSFYGYTF.

The chain carries TRBV7-3 and TRBJ1-1; D gene ambiguous. The CDR3 has 13 residues. V lost 9 bases and J lost 0, with 11 bases in between. Germline V gene sequence: CDR1 SGHTA, CDR2 FQGTGA. CDR3 sequence (DNA): TGTGCCAGGGAGGCCTGGATGAACACTGAAGCTTTCTTT. This translates into CAREAWMNTEAFF.

This clonotype has just one count. The chain recombines TRBV9 with TRBJ2-1; TRBD1 aligns across 8 bases. V lost 4 bases, J lost 8 bases, and 8 bases stayed unmatched. There are 14 residues in the CDR3. CDR1 is SGDLS, CDR2 YYNGEE, per germline. CDR3 sequence (DNA): TGTGCCAGCAGCACCGAGGACAGGGTCGATGAGCAGTTCTTC. Encoded protein: CASSTEDRVDEQFF.

The rearrangement joins TRBV9 to TRBJ2-2; 9 nucleotides match TRBD1. This CDR3 comprises 16 residues. In germline, CDR1 is SGDLS, CDR2 YYNGEE. After removal of 4 bases from V and 0 bases from J, the junction contained 4 bases not matched to a gene. CDR3 DNA: TGTGCCAGCAGCTTCCGGGACAGGGCGAACACCGGGGAGCTGTTTTTT. Translation gives CASSFRDRANTGELFF. Based on the CDR3 plus reference TRBV9 and TRBJ2-2, the full variable domain is DSGVTQTPKHLITATGQRVTLRCSPRSGDLSVYWYQQSLDQGLQFLIQYYNGEERAKGNILERFSAQQFPDLHSELNLSSLELGDSALYFCASSFRDRANTGELFFGEGSRLTVL.

In this sample, this clonotype turned up many times. The chain employs TRBV5-4 and TRBJ2-2; TRBD2 matches at 7 bases. Germline values: CDR1 SGHNT, CDR2 YYREEE (reference sequence). CDR3 length: 17 residues. Trimming cost V 0 bases and J 0 bases; bases outside gene matches: 5. The CDR3 is CASSLVGRGSNTGELFF. The CDR3 DNA reads TGTGCCAGCAGCTTGGTGGGGCGGGGGTCGAACACCGGGGAGCTGTTTTTT.

This clonotype turned up a few times. V gene TRBV10-3 combines with J gene TRBJ1-5; D unresolved. The germline V and J ends were trimmed by 0 bases and 2 bases, with 20 bases remaining between them. The germline gives CDR1 ENHRY, CDR2 SYGVKD. CDR3 length: 19 residues. The CDR3 coding sequence is TGTGCCATCAGTGAGTCGATGAGTTTTGGGCAGTCCGGCAATCAGCCCCAGCATTTT. Its translation is CAISESMSFGQSGNQPQHF.

The V gene is TRBV7-2, the J gene TRBJ1-5, with TRBD1 as a possible D gene (5 bases). Germline CDR1 reads SGHTA; CDR2 reads FQGNSA. The CDR3 is made up of 15 amino acids. Trimming took 5 bases from V and 7 from J, leaving 18 bases between them. CDR3 region: CASSGGRGREQPQHF. The CDR3 region has the DNA TGTGCCAGCAGCGGGGGGAGGGGAAGGGAACAGCCCCAGCATTTT.

The CDR3: CASGRGDEQYF. The CDR3 DNA follows: TGTGCCAGCGGTCGGGGGGACGAGCAGTACTTC. The rearrangement joins TRBV27 to TRBJ2-7, with 7 bases that match TRBD2. The CDR3 loop spans 11 amino acids. Germline CDR1 is MNHEY and CDR2 is SMNVEV (reference sequence). V shed 8 bases and J 5 bases; nucleotides not matched to a gene: 3.

The chain links TRBV20-1 to TRBJ1-4; 11 positions agree with TRBD1. J gave up 8 bases and V 2 bases, and 4 bases lay outside the gene matches. The CDR3 runs 14 residues. Germline CDR1 DFQATT, CDR2 SNEGSKA (reference sequence). CDR3 protein: CSARSGTGGEKLFF. DNA for the CDR3: TGCAGTGCTAGATCCGGGACAGGGGGAGAAAAACTGTTTTTT.

A few counts support this clonotype. The V call is TRBV6-1, the J call TRBJ2-1; possible D gene TRBD2, 5 bases. The CDR3 runs to 15 residues. Germline lookup yields CDR1 MNHNS and CDR2 SASEGT. V lost 9 bases to trimming and J lost 7 bases, with 22 bases between them. Here the CDR3 DNA reads TGTGCCAGTGTAGGGCGGGTCCATCTCGTAAATGAGCAGTTCTTC. Protein sequence: CASVGRVHLVNEQFF.

The genes are TRBV12-3 or TRBV12-4 and TRBJ2-3; 12 bases line up with TRBD2. V shed 7 bases and J 4 bases; nucleotides not matched to a gene: 18. This CDR3 spans 19 amino acids. For the CDR3, the DNA is TGTGCCAGCAAGCTCCGGGCTAGCGGGGGGGCCGGTATCTCAGATACGCAGTATTTT. It translates to CASKLRASGGAGISDTQYF.

This clonotype was seen only a few times. The chain combines TRBV19 with TRBJ2-2; TRBD1 matches 8 bases. V was pared by 6 bases and J by 0 bases, with 6 bases of the junction left unmatched. CDR1 and CDR2 (germline): LNHDA, SQIVND (reference sequence). CDR3 length: 16 amino acids. DNA of the CDR3: TGTGCCAGTAGAGTCAAACAGGGGGCGAACACCGGGGAGCTGTTTTTT. It yields the protein CASRVKQGANTGELFF. The variable domain in full, with the rest retrieved from reference TRBV19 and TRBJ2-2, is DGGITQSPKYLFRKEGQNVTLSCEQNLNHDAMYWYRQDPGQGLRLIYYSQIVNDFQKGDIAEGYSVSREKKESFPLTVTSAQKNPTAFYLCASRVKQGANTGELFFGEGSRLTVL.

This clonotype was counted ten times or more. The chain recombines TRBV7-3 with TRBJ2-3; the match to TRBD2 covers 7 bases. CDR1 is SGHTA and CDR2 is FQGTGA in the germline V gene. Trimming removed 2 bases from V and 1 base from J; junction bases left unmatched: 0. The CDR3 loop spans 14 amino acids. CDR3 sequence (DNA): TGTGCCAGCAGCTTAGCGGGGGGCACAGATACGCAGTATTTT. It is translated as CASSLAGGTDTQYF.

This clonotype was seen ten or more times. The chain links TRBV5-4 to TRBJ2-3; D may be TRBD1 or TRBD2 (7 bases each). Deletions cut 3 bases from V and 0 bases from J, with 14 bases between. The CDR3 totals 16 residues. From germline, CDR1 is SGHNT and CDR2 YYREEE (reference sequence). CDR3 in amino acids: CASSSGGQTSTDTQYF. The DNA for the CDR3 is TGTGCCAGCAGCTCGGGGGGACAGACTAGCACAGATACGCAGTATTTT.

The chain combines TRBV7-9 with TRBJ1-2; D gene uncertain. The CDR3 totals 15 residues. Trimming removed 0 bases at V and 0 bases at J, with 8 bases between. CDR1 and CDR2 (germline): SEHNR, FQNEAQ (reference sequence). CDR3 nucleotide sequence: TGTGCCAGCAGCTTAGCGCGTGTATCTAACTATGGCTACACCTTC. Amino acid sequence: CASSLARVSNYGYTF.

This clonotype was counted only a few times. V usage is TRBV7-2 and J usage is TRBJ2-5; 10 bases agree with TRBD2. The CDR3 runs 17 residues. The germline V gene encodes CDR1 SGHTA and CDR2 FQGNSA. With 2 bases clipped from V and 5 bases from J, the junction kept 11 bases outside the gene matches. DNA of the CDR3: TGTGCCAGCAGCTTACGGAGCGGGGGGGCGAGTGGGGAGACCCAGTACTTC. Translation gives CASSLRSGGASGETQYF.

The table lists this clonotype with many counts. The rearrangement links TRBV7-9 to TRBJ2-3; D gene unclear. CDR3 length: 13 residues. V was cut by 4 bases and J by 2 bases, with 7 bases left in between. Germline assignment: CDR1 SEHNR and CDR2 FQNEAQ (reference sequence). CDR3 coding DNA: TGTGCCAGCAGCTCCGGGTTCACAGATACGCAGTATTTT. Its translation: CASSSGFTDTQYF.

The chain joins TRBV5-1 to TRBJ2-3, with a possible D match to TRBD2 (6 bases). Germline-derived CDR1 and CDR2 are SGHRS and YFSETQ. V was trimmed by 4 bases and J by 5 bases, leaving 20 bases between them. CDR3 length: 16 residues. The CDR3 DNA reads TGCGCCAGCAGCCTAGGCGGACTAAGCCCCTTAGATACGCAGTATTTT. It specifies CASSLGGLSPLDTQYF.

The V and J genes are TRBV20-1 and TRBJ1-5; a possible D gene is TRBD1 (6 bases). CDR3 length: 14 residues. V was pared by 3 bases and J by 4 bases, with 13 bases between. CDR1 and CDR2 (germline): DFQATT, SNEGSKA (reference sequence). The chain's CDR3 is CSARRGDGNQPQHF. The CDR3 DNA reads as TGCAGTGCTAGGAGGGGGGACGGGAATCAGCCCCAGCATTTT.

The chain is built from TRBV6-6 and TRBJ1-3; D unresolved. There are 13 residues in the CDR3. Germline CDR1 and CDR2: MNHNY and SVGAGI (reference sequence). Trimming pared 6 bases from V and 1 base from J, leaving 7 bases between. This CDR3 reads CASSTLSGNTIYF. CDR3 DNA sequence: TGTGCCAGCAGCACGCTTTCTGGAAACACCATATATTTT.

This clonotype was counted between two and nine times. The chain recombines TRBV5-1 with TRBJ2-5, with 7 bases lining up with TRBD1. V shed 2 bases and J 4 bases; nucleotides not matched to a gene: 5. The germline V gene has CDR1 SGHRS and CDR2 YFSETQ. The CDR3 contains 14 residues. The CDR3 is CASSLQGTPETQYF. The CDR3 DNA is TGCGCCAGCAGCTTACAGGGGACCCCAGAGACCCAGTACTTC.

This clonotype has ten or more counts. The chain uses TRBV6-5 and TRBJ1-1; D is ambiguous. V was pared by 1 base and J by 4 bases, with 7 bases between. CDR1 MNHEY and CDR2 SVGAGI come from the germline V gene. The CDR3 is 13 residues long. Here the CDR3 DNA reads TGTGCCAGCAGTTACTACCCCCGCACTGAAGCTTTCTTT. Its translation is CASSYYPRTEAFF.